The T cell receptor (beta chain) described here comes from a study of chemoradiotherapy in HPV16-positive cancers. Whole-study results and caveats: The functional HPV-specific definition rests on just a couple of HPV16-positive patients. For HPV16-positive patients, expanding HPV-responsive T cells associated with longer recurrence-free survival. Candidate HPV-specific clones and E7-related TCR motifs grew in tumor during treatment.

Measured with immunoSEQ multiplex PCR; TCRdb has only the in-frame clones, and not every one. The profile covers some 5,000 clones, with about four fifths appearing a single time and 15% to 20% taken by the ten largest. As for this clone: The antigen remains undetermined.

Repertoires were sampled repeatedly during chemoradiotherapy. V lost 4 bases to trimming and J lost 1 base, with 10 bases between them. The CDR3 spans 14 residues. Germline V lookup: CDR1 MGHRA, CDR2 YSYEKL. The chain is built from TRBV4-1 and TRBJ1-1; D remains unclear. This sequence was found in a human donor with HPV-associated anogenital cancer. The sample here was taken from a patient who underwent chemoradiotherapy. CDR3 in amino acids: CASSRSAPNTEAFF. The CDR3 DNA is TGCGCCAGCAGCCGGAGTGCCCCGAACACTGAAGCTTTCTTT.